This T cell receptor beta chain is drawn from a study of T cell responses to AZD1222 COVID-19 vaccine. Findings and caveats of the study: Only a handful of AZD1222 recipients, more than 5 in all, had baseline seropositivity. Once two AZD1222 doses were given, Spike-specific TCR breadth and depth went up.

Details on this clone: Its antigen remains unknown.

The assay was immunoSEQ multiplex PCR, and TCRdb's table has in-frame clones only and misses some. Found here are 150,000 to 200,000 clones, around 91% of them singletons; the top ten hold about 6%. The CDR3 has 15 amino acids. Unmatched junction bases numbered 7, after V lost 5 bases and J lost 1 base. Germline-derived CDR1 and CDR2 are SGHTA and FQGNSA. This TCR was recovered from an adult who received the AZD1222 COVID-19 vaccine. V usage is TRBV7-2 and J usage is TRBJ1-1; 7 positions match TRBD1. The specimen comprised peripheral blood, sampled 28 days after the second AZD1222 dose. This CDR3 reads CASSPSGQENTEAFF. The CDR3, as DNA: TGTGCCAGCAGCCCCTCAGGACAGGAGAACACTGAAGCTTTCTTT.